This T cell receptor beta chain was sequenced during a study of blood T cell repertoires in COVID-19 (TCRdb year 2020). A note on the overall study: Collaborator samples came from the United States, Italy and Spain and covered acute and convalescent phases of COVID-19. The material from the prospective study consisted of cDNA or gDNA derived from T cells, B-cell-depleted T cells, or PBMCs. The dataset comprised deeply sampled blood TCRbeta repertoires from subjects exposed to, actively infected with, or recovered from COVID-19. The repertoires were released in a freely available public database intended as a resource for research on the immune response to SARS-CoV-2. Samples came from the ongoing ImmuneRACE study (first 160 participants) plus 1,254 subjects from 6 global collaborators. The sample metadata nearly always contained a de-identified subject ID, COVID-19 status, age in years and sex. Where available, HLA class I and class II types were taken from metadata supplied by the sample provider and were not determined by assay-based typing.

The immunoSEQ Assay, a bias-controlled multiplex PCR, was used to amplify TCRbeta CDR3 regions from genomic DNA. On the study's bioinformatics: The number of nucleated cells in each sample was estimated by amplification of reference gene primers within the assay. Sequence reads were collapsed and filtered to measure the absolute abundance of every unique TCRbeta CDR3 rearrangement. For each sample, productive Simpson clonality was calculated by taking the square root of Simpson's diversity index across productive rearrangements. TCRdb took this table from immuneACCESS and kept in-frame rearrangements with V and J called. Such tables lack part of the clones; where checked against another copy, unresolved V genes explain under half of the gap, and the rest is unexplained. That table supplies the V and J calls and clone size; D and trimming were determined from the DNA. Present in this sample are around 200,000 clones, around 87% of which were seen just once. The ten most abundant clones make up 2.5% to 3% of the sample.

The collaborating institutions used their own protocols to collect whole blood in K2EDTA tubes. For TCRbeta analysis, collaborators shipped samples in one of three forms: frozen whole blood, isolated PBMCs, or DNA extracted from either of those sample types. Looking up the germline V gene yields CDR1 MGHRA and CDR2 YSYEKL. Trimming accounts for 4 bases at V and 5 bases at J, while the number of junction bases matched to no gene is 9. The CDR3, cysteine through phenylalanine, is 16 amino acids long. Only the CDR3 region is kept as DNA, spanning 48 bases read in frame from base 1. The full study reports these points: How much clinical and demographic metadata was included differed by source and by participant, and the metadata was provided uncurated.

Of note for this clone: Its antigen is not yet known. No base quality values were provided; no much bigger clone lies one nucleotide off.

Specimen: peripheral blood. The rearrangement combines TRBV4-1 with TRBJ1-5; the junction holds 9 bases that match TRBD1. The TCR was taken from a man aged 35 to 55 with active or convalescent COVID-19. The DNA is TGCGCCAGCAGCCGAAAAGGACAGGGGTTGGATCAGCCCCAGCATTTT. Translated, this gives CASSRKGQGLDQPQHF.